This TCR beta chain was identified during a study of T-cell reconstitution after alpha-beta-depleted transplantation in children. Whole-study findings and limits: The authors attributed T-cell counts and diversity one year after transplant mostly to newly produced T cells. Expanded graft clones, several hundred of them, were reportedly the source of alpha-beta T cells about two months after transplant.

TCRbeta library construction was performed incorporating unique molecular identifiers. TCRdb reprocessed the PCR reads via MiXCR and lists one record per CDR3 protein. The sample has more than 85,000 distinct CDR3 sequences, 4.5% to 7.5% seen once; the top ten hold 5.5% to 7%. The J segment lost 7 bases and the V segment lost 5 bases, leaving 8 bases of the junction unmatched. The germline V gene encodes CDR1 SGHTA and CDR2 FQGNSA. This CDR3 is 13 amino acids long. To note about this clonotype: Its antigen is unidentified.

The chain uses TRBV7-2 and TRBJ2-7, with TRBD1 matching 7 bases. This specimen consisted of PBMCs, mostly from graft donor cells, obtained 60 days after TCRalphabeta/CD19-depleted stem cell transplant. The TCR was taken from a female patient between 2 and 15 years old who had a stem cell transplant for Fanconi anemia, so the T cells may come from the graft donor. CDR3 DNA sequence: TGTGCCAGCAGCCGGGACAGCCTGAAGGAGCAGTACTTC. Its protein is CASSRDSLKEQYF.